The rows below give T cell receptor beta chains drawn from one sample of a study of cytomegalovirus exposure and HLA in healthy donors. Measured with immunoSEQ multiplex PCR; TCRdb has only the in-frame clones, and not every one. Here the sample spans 50,000 to 75,000 clones, about 83% being singletons. Sequenced sample: PBMCs. These receptors came from a human donor in good health. The CDR3 runs from the conserved cysteine through the conserved F or W. A D gene is named only where the DNA matches it firmly. A row's size may be missing; if present it is once, few, many or a size class.

j_call: TRBJ2-3; v_call: TRBV29-1; clone_size: -; d_call: -; cdr3_nt: TGCAGCTCCCCCTCGAGGTCTAGTAACACAGATACGCAGTATTTT; cdr3_aa: CSSPSRSSNTDTQYF
j_call: TRBJ1-4; v_call: TRBV27; clone_size: -; d_call: TRBD1; cdr3_nt: TGTGCCAGCAGTTTTCGACAGGGTAATGAAAAACTGTTTTTT; cdr3_aa: CASSFRQGNEKLFF
j_call: TRBJ1-2; v_call: TRBV6-1; clone_size: -; d_call: -; cdr3_nt: TGTGCCAGCAGTAACCAGGGATATGGCTACACCTTC; cdr3_aa: CASSNQGYGYTF
j_call: TRBJ2-7; v_call: TRBV28; clone_size: -; d_call: -; cdr3_nt: TGTGCCAGTTTACAAGAAAATCCATACGAGCAGTACTTC; cdr3_aa: CASLQENPYEQYF
j_call: TRBJ1-1; v_call: TRBV14; clone_size: once; d_call: -; cdr3_nt: TGTGCCAGCAGCCAAGCAGGGGCAGAAAGAAAAGCTTTCTTT; cdr3_aa: CASSQAGAERKAFF
j_call: TRBJ2-5; v_call: TRBV7-8; clone_size: -; d_call: TRBD2; cdr3_nt: TGTGCCAGCAGAACTAGCGGGGGGGGAGAGACCCAGTACTTC; cdr3_aa: CASRTSGGGETQYF
j_call: TRBJ2-5; v_call: TRBV7-2; clone_size: once; d_call: -; cdr3_nt: TGTGCCAGCAGCTTACATCCGGGGTGGGGGCGCCAAGAGACCCAGTACTTC; cdr3_aa: CASSLHPGWGRQETQYF
j_call: TRBJ1-2; v_call: TRBV19; clone_size: few; d_call: -; cdr3_nt: TGTGCCAGTACCCCCCCCAGAGGACAGTTAAACTATGGCTACACCTTC; cdr3_aa: CASTPPRGQLNYGYTF
j_call: TRBJ2-2; v_call: TRBV11-2; clone_size: -; d_call: TRBD1; cdr3_nt: TGTGCCAGCAGCACAGGGACAGTGGTTGGTGCCGGGGAGCTGTTTTTT; cdr3_aa: CASSTGTVVGAGELFF
j_call: TRBJ1-5; v_call: TRBV6-5; clone_size: once; d_call: -; cdr3_nt: TGTGCCAGCAGTTACTCAGGCAGGGATGGGCATCAGCCCCAGCATTTT; cdr3_aa: CASSYSGRDGHQPQHF
j_call: TRBJ2-3; v_call: TRBV4-1; clone_size: -; d_call: TRBD2; cdr3_nt: TGCGCCAGCAGCCAACTTAGCGGGGGCACAGATACGCAGTATTTT; cdr3_aa: CASSQLSGGTDTQYF
j_call: TRBJ2-5; v_call: TRBV6-5; clone_size: few; d_call: -; cdr3_nt: TGTGCCAGCAACCACCAGGGGACGGGTGCCCAGTACTTC; cdr3_aa: CASNHQGTGAQYF
j_call: TRBJ2-1; v_call: TRBV11-2; clone_size: -; d_call: -; cdr3_nt: TGTGCCAGCAGCCCCCGAGATACCCCTACCCATATCAATGAGCAGTTCTTC; cdr3_aa: CASSPRDTPTHINEQFF
j_call: TRBJ2-5; v_call: TRBV27; clone_size: -; d_call: TRBD2; cdr3_nt: TGTGCCAGCAGTTTATTCGCGCTCGGGACTAGCGGCGGAGAGACCCAGTACTTC; cdr3_aa: CASSLFALGTSGGETQYF
j_call: TRBJ2-5; v_call: TRBV5-1; clone_size: -; d_call: -; cdr3_nt: TGCGCCAGCAGCCAGGACTTTCATTTGGCCCAGTACTTC; cdr3_aa: CASSQDFHLAQYF
j_call: TRBJ1-3; v_call: TRBV19; clone_size: -; d_call: TRBD1; cdr3_nt: TGTGCCAGTAGAAGGACAGGGACTGGAAACACCATATATTTT; cdr3_aa: CASRRTGTGNTIYF
j_call: TRBJ2-5; v_call: TRBV19; clone_size: -; d_call: TRBD2; cdr3_nt: TGTGCCAGTGCGAACCTTTGGGGAGGGCAAGAGACCCAGTACTTC; cdr3_aa: CASANLWGGQETQYF
j_call: TRBJ2-6; v_call: TRBV19; clone_size: once; d_call: TRBD1; cdr3_nt: TGTGCCAGTAGTACCCACAGGGGTGGGGCCAACGTCCTGACTTTC; cdr3_aa: CASSTHRGGANVLTF
j_call: TRBJ2-7; v_call: TRBV29-1; clone_size: -; d_call: TRBD1; cdr3_nt: TGCAGCGTTGAAGCGACAGGGGCCAGCTACGAGCAGTACTTC; cdr3_aa: CSVEATGASYEQYF
j_call: TRBJ2-6; v_call: TRBV21-1; clone_size: -; d_call: -; cdr3_nt: TGTGCCAGCAGCATTACCCGGGACAGGGCCTCTGGGGCCAACGTCCTGACTTTC; cdr3_aa: CASSITRDRASGANVLTF
j_call: TRBJ2-3; v_call: TRBV9; clone_size: -; d_call: -; cdr3_nt: TGTGCCAGCAGCGTAGTGTACTACACAGATACGCAGTATTTT; cdr3_aa: CASSVVYYTDTQYF
j_call: TRBJ1-2; v_call: TRBV5-6; clone_size: -; d_call: -; cdr3_nt: TGTGCCAGCAGCTTGAAGGTTGGCGGGTTCGGCTATGGCTACACCTTC; cdr3_aa: CASSLKVGGFGYGYTF
j_call: TRBJ2-1; v_call: TRBV10-1; clone_size: -; d_call: TRBD1; cdr3_nt: TGCGCCAGCAGCTCCGGACAGGGTGGGGTCTACAATGAGCAGTTCTTC; cdr3_aa: CASSSGQGGVYNEQFF
j_call: TRBJ2-7; v_call: TRBV4-2; clone_size: -; d_call: TRBD1; cdr3_nt: TGTGCCAGCAGCCAAGTGGGACAGGGGGCGTCCGAGCAGTACTTC; cdr3_aa: CASSQVGQGASEQYF
j_call: TRBJ2-1; v_call: TRBV7-2; clone_size: -; d_call: TRBD2; cdr3_nt: TGTGCCAGCAGCTTAGCGGGAGGGCTGAGATACAATGAGCAGTTCTTC; cdr3_aa: CASSLAGGLRYNEQFF
j_call: TRBJ2-1; v_call: TRBV11-2; clone_size: -; d_call: TRBD2; cdr3_nt: TGTGCCAGCAGCTTACTAGCGGGAGAGGGCGATGAGCAGTTCTTC; cdr3_aa: CASSLLAGEGDEQFF
j_call: TRBJ1-2; v_call: TRBV4-3; clone_size: -; d_call: -; cdr3_nt: TGCGCCAGCAGCCAAGATCACTACGTCCGAAATGGCTACACCTTC; cdr3_aa: CASSQDHYVRNGYTF
j_call: TRBJ1-4; v_call: TRBV19; clone_size: -; d_call: TRBD1; cdr3_nt: TGTGCCAGCCGGGACAGGGGGCACACTAATGAAAAACTGTTTTTT; cdr3_aa: CASRDRGHTNEKLFF
j_call: TRBJ2-7; v_call: TRBV5-1; clone_size: -; d_call: TRBD1; cdr3_nt: TGCGCCAGCAGCCCAAGACAGGGGGGGACCGAGCAGTACTTC; cdr3_aa: CASSPRQGGTEQYF
j_call: TRBJ2-7; v_call: TRBV6-4; clone_size: -; d_call: TRBD1; cdr3_nt: TGTGCCAGCAGTGACGCGGAGGACTGTAGAAGGACAGGAAGGAACGAGCAGTACTTC; cdr3_aa: CASSDAEDCRRTGRNEQYF
j_call: TRBJ1-6; v_call: TRBV27; clone_size: -; d_call: TRBD1; cdr3_nt: TGTGCCAGCAGTCTAGACAGGGAAATTTCTTTCCGCCGGTCACCCCTCCACTTT; cdr3_aa: CASSLDREISFRRSPLHF
j_call: TRBJ2-1; v_call: TRBV7-3; clone_size: -; d_call: TRBD1; cdr3_nt: TGTGCCAGCAGCAGCACAGGGGCAGGTGAGCAGTTCTTC; cdr3_aa: CASSSTGAGEQFF
j_call: TRBJ1-2; v_call: TRBV28; clone_size: few; d_call: -; cdr3_nt: TGTGCCAGCATCCCCCTTCGCAGGGCGAACTATGGCTACACCTTC; cdr3_aa: CASIPLRRANYGYTF
j_call: TRBJ1-1; v_call: TRBV28; clone_size: -; d_call: -; cdr3_nt: TGTGCCAGCAGTTTAGGAGGACAGCGTGGAGCTTTCTTT; cdr3_aa: CASSLGGQRGAFF
j_call: TRBJ1-2; v_call: TRBV9; clone_size: -; d_call: TRBD1; cdr3_nt: TGTGCCAGCAGCGACGGGACAGGGGGGCTGACTAACTATGGCTACACCTTC; cdr3_aa: CASSDGTGGLTNYGYTF
j_call: TRBJ1-4; v_call: TRBV9; clone_size: -; d_call: -; cdr3_nt: TGTGCCAGCAGCGGGGGAGCCTCCAGTGTAACTAATGAAAAACTGTTTTTT; cdr3_aa: CASSGGASSVTNEKLFF
j_call: TRBJ2-1; v_call: TRBV28; clone_size: -; d_call: TRBD2; cdr3_nt: TGTGCCAGCAGTCAAAACCGGGGGGGAAATGAGCAGTTCTTC; cdr3_aa: CASSQNRGGNEQFF
j_call: TRBJ2-1; v_call: TRBV27; clone_size: few; d_call: TRBD2; cdr3_nt: TGTGCCAGCAGTTCACTGGGCATGAGCGGGGGGTACGACAATGAGCAGTTCTTC; cdr3_aa: CASSSLGMSGGYDNEQFF
j_call: TRBJ2-7; v_call: TRBV7-2; clone_size: -; d_call: -; cdr3_nt: TGTGCCAGCAGCCCCCCCAATGCCTACGAGCAGTACTTC; cdr3_aa: CASSPPNAYEQYF
j_call: TRBJ2-7; v_call: TRBV13; clone_size: -; d_call: -; cdr3_nt: TGTGCCAGCTCCCTCGGGGATTCCTACGAGCAGTACTTC; cdr3_aa: CASSLGDSYEQYF
j_call: TRBJ2-5; v_call: TRBV4-1; clone_size: -; d_call: -; cdr3_nt: TGCGCCAGCAGCCGCCTCCCAGGAGAGACCCAGTACTTC; cdr3_aa: CASSRLPGETQYF
j_call: TRBJ2-5; v_call: TRBV5-4; clone_size: -; d_call: TRBD1; cdr3_nt: TGTGCCAGCAGCTTGGACCTGCGGAGAACAGGGGACCAAGAGACCCAGTACTTC; cdr3_aa: CASSLDLRRTGDQETQYF
j_call: TRBJ2-1; v_call: TRBV5-6; clone_size: -; d_call: TRBD1; cdr3_nt: TGTGCCAGCAGCTTGTCCTGGGCAGGGGGCTCCTACAATGAGCAGTTCTTC; cdr3_aa: CASSLSWAGGSYNEQFF
j_call: TRBJ2-1; v_call: TRBV19; clone_size: -; d_call: TRBD1; cdr3_nt: TGTGCCAGTAGTACCCGGGACAGAGGCAATGAGCAGTTCTTC; cdr3_aa: CASSTRDRGNEQFF
j_call: TRBJ2-2; v_call: TRBV5-1; clone_size: -; d_call: TRBD1; cdr3_nt: TGCGCCAGCAGCTCGTCACAGGGGGCTAGCGGGGAGCTGTTTTTT; cdr3_aa: CASSSSQGASGELFF
j_call: TRBJ2-7; v_call: TRBV28; clone_size: -; d_call: TRBD1; cdr3_nt: TGTGCCAGCAGCCCCGGACAGGGGGCGTACGAGCAGTACTTC; cdr3_aa: CASSPGQGAYEQYF
j_call: TRBJ2-1; v_call: TRBV12-5; clone_size: few; d_call: -; cdr3_nt: TGTGCTAGTGGTTTGAAGGGGAATGGCGGGGAGGAGCAGTTCTTC; cdr3_aa: CASGLKGNGGEEQFF
j_call: TRBJ2-7; v_call: TRBV28; clone_size: -; d_call: -; cdr3_nt: TGTGCCAGCAGAACAGTCTCCTACGAGCAGTACTTC; cdr3_aa: CASRTVSYEQYF
j_call: TRBJ2-1; v_call: TRBV7-3; clone_size: once; d_call: -; cdr3_nt: TGTGCCAGCAGCCCCGCCAGCGGTTACTACAATGAGCAGTTCTTC; cdr3_aa: CASSPASGYYNEQFF
j_call: TRBJ2-5; v_call: TRBV6-1; clone_size: -; d_call: -; cdr3_nt: TGTGCCAGCAGACCCGTCATAGCCTCAGAGACCCAGTACTTC; cdr3_aa: CASRPVIASETQYF
j_call: TRBJ1-1; v_call: TRBV6-1; clone_size: -; d_call: -; cdr3_nt: TGTGCCAGCAGTGCGGAGGCTTTCACTGAAGCTTTCTTT; cdr3_aa: CASSAEAFTEAFF
j_call: TRBJ1-1; v_call: TRBV5-1; clone_size: -; d_call: TRBD1; cdr3_nt: TGCGCCAGCAGCGGCACCACAGGGGGGGCTGAAGCTTTCTTT; cdr3_aa: CASSGTTGGAEAFF
j_call: TRBJ1-2; v_call: TRBV7-3; clone_size: -; d_call: TRBD1; cdr3_nt: TGTGCCAGCAGCCAGGACAGGGGGTATGGCTACACCTTC; cdr3_aa: CASSQDRGYGYTF
j_call: TRBJ2-7; v_call: TRBV14; clone_size: -; d_call: -; cdr3_nt: TGTGCCAGCAGCCAAGACAGGGGCCACGAGCAGTACTTC; cdr3_aa: CASSQDRGHEQYF
j_call: TRBJ2-7; v_call: TRBV7-9; clone_size: -; d_call: TRBD2; cdr3_nt: TGTTCCAGCAGCACCGAGCGGGGCGGGGTCGCCTACGAGCAGTACTTC; cdr3_aa: CSSSTERGGVAYEQYF